This T cell receptor (beta chain) was captured in a study of CD4 T cell repertoires in COVID-19. Looked up from germline, CDR1 is MDHEN and CDR2 is SYDVKM. The V and J ends lost 7 bases and 3 bases, in that order; junction bases with no gene match: 13. There are 18 residues in the CDR3. Using immunoSEQ multiplex PCR, the repertoire was profiled, and TCRdb retains in-frame clones only, with some absent. In the table there are 65,000 to 95,000 clones, under 90% of which are singletons. This specimen was CD4+ T cells from peripheral blood, taken after recovery from COVID-19. The V call is TRBV28, the J call TRBJ2-7; 15 positions match TRBD2. The sequence was collected from a human donor who had COVID-19. The DNA of the CDR3 is TGTGCCAGCATGAGATGGGGACTAGCGGGAGGATACCGCTACGAGCAGTACTTC. It translates to CASMRWGLAGGYRYEQYF.